Listed below are T cell receptor beta chains from one sample, sequenced in a study of cytomegalovirus exposure and HLA in healthy donors. The method was immunoSEQ multiplex PCR; TCRdb's version includes in-frame clones alone and lacks a portion of them. The sample yields 180,000 or so clones, approximately 86% seen once. Source material: PBMCs. These receptors all come from a woman aged 25 to 39 in good health and CMV-seronegative. Each CDR3 is given with its conserved first and last residue. The D gene is left open where the match is weak.

v_gene	d_gene	j_gene	CDR3nt	CDR3aa
TRBV6-1	TRBD1	TRBJ1-5	TGTGCCAGCAGTGAATTGGGGACAGGGGTGTGGTTGGGCAATCAGCCCCAGCATTTT	CASSELGTGVWLGNQPQHF
TRBV27	-	TRBJ2-2	TGTGCCAGCAGTCCCTCGGGGGGCAGGGGGCGCGCCGGGGAGCTGTTTTTT	CASSPSGGRGRAGELFF
TRBV10-3	TRBD2	TRBJ2-7	TGTGCCATCAGGACTAGCGTTTCCTACGAGCAGTACTTC	CAIRTSVSYEQYF
TRBV29-1	-	TRBJ2-5	TGCAGCGTTGAGATGCAGGGCCAGACCCAGTACTTC	CSVEMQGQTQYF
TRBV5-8	TRBD1	TRBJ1-3	TGTGCCAGCAGACCTACAGGGGCTGGAAACACCATATATTTT	CASRPTGAGNTIYF
TRBV7-9	TRBD2	TRBJ2-5	TGTGCCAGCAGCCTGACTAGCGGCCGGGGGGAGACCCAGTACTTC	CASSLTSGRGETQYF
TRBV5-4	-	TRBJ1-2	TGTGCCAGCAGCCGGGACACCTATGGCTACACCTTC	CASSRDTYGYTF
TRBV10-2	-	TRBJ1-2	TGCGCCAGCAGTGACGGCAGGGAAAATGGCTACACCTTC	CASSDGRENGYTF
TRBV25-1	-	TRBJ2-1	TGTGCCAGCAGTGCCCCCGGCGGGGTATCCTACAATGAGCAGTTCTTC	CASSAPGGVSYNEQFF
TRBV6-6	TRBD2	TRBJ2-7	TGTGCCAGCAGCCCACCGGGGCGGGGGGTCGACGAGCAGTACTTC	CASSPPGRGVDEQYF
TRBV10-2	-	TRBJ2-7	TGCGCCAGCAGTGAGTCGGCGGGTGTCGCCTACGAGCAGTACTTC	CASSESAGVAYEQYF
TRBV5-1	-	TRBJ2-6	TGCGCCAGCAGCTTGGCAGGCAGCTCCTCTGGGGCCAACGTCCTGACTTTC	CASSLAGSSSGANVLTF
TRBV7-9	TRBD2	TRBJ2-7	TGTGCCAGCAGCTTAGCGGGGGGGGTGGGACTAGAAAAGCAGTACTTC	CASSLAGGVGLEKQYF
TRBV5-6	TRBD2	TRBJ2-3	TGTGCCAGCAGCCAACTAGCGGGAGCGGGGGATACGCAGTATTTT	CASSQLAGAGDTQYF
TRBV2	-	TRBJ2-5	TGTACCAGCAGTGAATTTGGGGCGCAAGAGACCCAGTACTTC	CTSSEFGAQETQYF